This T cell receptor (beta chain) was recorded in a study of CD8+ T cells in alopecia areata. Whole-study results and caveats: When scalp samples are sequenced, resident alphabeta T cells of normal skin are also captured. An increase in clonality over normal scalp was evident in lesional scalp, especially alopecia totalis/universalis.

Lesional scalp tissue (obtained by punch biopsy) and peripheral blood were collected from alopecia areata patients. Investigators sorted PBMCs to obtain both CD4+ and CD8+ T cells. Isolated RNA was reverse transcribed into cDNA used as the sequencing template. Clones were read by immunoSEQ multiplex PCR, and TCRdb kept only the in-frame ones, dropping some. The sample holds some 120,000 clones, about 50% seen once. This clone was found a few times. Antigen unknown. The specimen was NKG2D-low CD8+ T cells sorted from blood. The origin of this receptor is a human donor with alopecia areata.

The CDR3 nucleotides read TGTGCCAGCAGCCCTAGTATTTACGAGCAGTACTTC. Its protein is CASSPSIYEQYF. The rearrangement uses TRBV7-9 and TRBJ2-7; no reliable D call. The CDR3 is 12 amino acids. Between the trimmed V and J ends, which lost 5 bases and 4 bases, there was a span of 9 bases. Germline CDR1 is SEHNR and CDR2 is FQNEAQ (reference sequence).